Below are 11 T cell receptor beta chains sequenced from a single sample in a study of CD8 T cells in Susac syndrome. Reverse transcription used roughly 0.45 to 1 ug RNA and random hexamers. TCRdb re-called the immunoSEQ multiplex PCR reads with MiXCR, one entry per CDR3 protein. The sample includes 200,000 to 300,000 distinct CDR3 sequences, roughly 95% of them seen just once. Material for sequencing was CD4+ T cells from PBMCs. These receptors were obtained from a human donor with multiple sclerosis.

V gene TRBV29-1 combines with J gene TRBJ2-7; D is unresolved. The ends were cut back, 1 base at V and 9 bases at J, with 10 bases in the middle. This CDR3 has 11 amino acids. Germline values: CDR1 SQVTM, CDR2 ANQGSEA. CDR3: CSVEGNARQYF. The CDR3 DNA follows: TGCAGCGTTGAAGGGAATGCACGGCAGTACTTC.

The chain links TRBV29-1 to TRBJ1-2, with D perhaps TRBD1 (5 bases). Germline lookup yields CDR1 SQVTM and CDR2 ANQGSEA. The CDR3 is 12 residues long. Trimming shortened V by 3 bases and J by 8 bases, and 13 bases separated the two germline ends. The CDR3 coding sequence is TGCAGCGTTGAGGGGGGTACCGGGGGCTACACCTTC. This sequence encodes CSVEGGTGGYTF.

The rearrangement uses TRBV2 and TRBJ2-3; 13 bases agree with TRBD2. V lost 4 bases, J lost 5 bases, and 3 bases stayed unmatched. Germline V gene data show CDR1 as SNHLY and CDR2 as FYNNEI. The CDR3 contains 15 residues. This CDR3 is CASSGTSGGQDTQYF. The CDR3 coding sequence is TGTGCCAGCAGTGGGACTAGCGGGGGCCAAGATACGCAGTATTTT.

The chain recombines TRBV7-9 with TRBJ1-1; D remains ambiguous. This CDR3 spans 14 amino acids. The V end was cut by 4 bases, the J end by 3 bases, with 12 bases between. Germline lookup yields CDR1 SEHNR and CDR2 FQNEAQ (reference sequence). The CDR3 DNA follows: TGTGCCAGCAGCTCCGCGTACCGGGACACTGAAGCTTTCTTT. This translates into CASSSAYRDTEAFF.

The chain uses TRBV5-6 and TRBJ1-1; D is unclear. The CDR3 sequence is 15 residues long. Trimming shortened V by 0 bases and J by 2 bases, and 11 bases separated the two germline ends. Germline CDR1 is SGHDT and CDR2 is YYEEEE. The CDR3 nucleotides read TGTGCCAGCAGCTTGGTGGCCGGCGGTAACACTGAAGCTTTCTTT. This translates into CASSLVAGGNTEAFF.

The rearrangement uses TRBV5-6 and TRBJ2-7; 7 bases line up with TRBD2. The length of the CDR3 is 14 residues. Unmatched junction bases numbered 4, after V lost 1 base and J lost 3 bases. Germline CDR1 and CDR2: SGHDT and YYEEEE. The CDR3 reads CASSLRTSRYEQYF. As DNA, the CDR3 is TGTGCCAGCAGCTTGCGGACTAGTCGCTACGAGCAGTACTTC.

V usage is TRBV5-1 and J usage is TRBJ2-1, with 13 positions matching TRBD2. This CDR3 contains 18 residues. CDR1 and CDR2 from the germline V gene are SGHRS and YFSETQ. V was pared by 2 bases and J by 0 bases, with 5 bases of the junction left unmatched. The CDR3 region has the DNA TGCGCCAGCAGCTTCGGACTAGCGGGAGCAAGCTCCTACAATGAGCAGTTCTTC. It translates to CASSFGLAGASSYNEQFF.

This clonotype is a singleton in its sample. The chain combines TRBV3-1 with TRBJ2-2; possible D gene TRBD1, 5 bases. The CDR3 has 14 amino acids. V was cut by 6 bases and J by 2 bases, with 10 bases left in between. CDR1 and CDR2 from the germline V gene are LGHDT and YNNKEL (reference sequence). CDR3 in DNA: TGTGCCAGCAGAAGAGACAGAAACACCGGGGAGCTGTTTTTT. Translating gives CASRRDRNTGELFF.

The CDR3 protein is CSARPPKVQNTEAFF. As DNA, the CDR3 is TGCAGTGCTAGACCCCCCAAGGTCCAGAACACTGAAGCTTTCTTT. The chain uses TRBV20-1 and TRBJ1-1; the D is unclear. In germline, CDR1 is DFQATT, CDR2 SNEGSKA (reference sequence). The CDR3 sequence is 15 residues long. Trimming stripped 2 bases from V and 1 base from J, with 14 bases between.

The chain combines TRBV2 with TRBJ2-4; D gene ambiguous. Germline assignment: CDR1 SNHLY and CDR2 FYNNEI. The V end was cut by 2 bases, the J end by 0 bases, with 14 bases between. This CDR3 contains 17 residues. CDR3: CASSELDPIIAKNIQYF. The CDR3, as DNA: TGTGCCAGCAGTGAACTGGACCCCATAATAGCCAAAAACATTCAGTACTTC. Complete variable domain (other parts from reference TRBV2 and TRBJ2-4): EPEVTQTPSHQVTQMGQEVILRCVPISNHLYFYWYRQILGQKVEFLVSFYNNEISEKSEIFDDQFSVERPDGSNFTLKIRSTKLEDSAMYFCASSELDPIIAKNIQYFGAGTRLSVL.

The chain joins TRBV15 to TRBJ2-7, with 7 bases identical to TRBD1. V was pared by 0 bases and J by 1 base, with 3 bases of the junction left unmatched. CDR1 LNHNV and CDR2 YYDKDF come from the germline V gene (reference sequence). CDR3 size: 15 residues. CDR3 nucleotide sequence: TGTGCCACCAGCAGAGAACAGGGGTCGTCCTACGAGCAGTACTTC. It translates to CATSREQGSSYEQYF. Based on the CDR3 plus reference TRBV15 and TRBJ2-7, the full variable domain is DAMVIQNPRYQVTQFGKPVTLSCSQTLNHNVMYWYQQKSSQAPKLLFHYYDKDFNNEADTPDNFQSRRPNTSFCFLDIRSPGLGDTAMYLCATSREQGSSYEQYFGPGTRLTVT.